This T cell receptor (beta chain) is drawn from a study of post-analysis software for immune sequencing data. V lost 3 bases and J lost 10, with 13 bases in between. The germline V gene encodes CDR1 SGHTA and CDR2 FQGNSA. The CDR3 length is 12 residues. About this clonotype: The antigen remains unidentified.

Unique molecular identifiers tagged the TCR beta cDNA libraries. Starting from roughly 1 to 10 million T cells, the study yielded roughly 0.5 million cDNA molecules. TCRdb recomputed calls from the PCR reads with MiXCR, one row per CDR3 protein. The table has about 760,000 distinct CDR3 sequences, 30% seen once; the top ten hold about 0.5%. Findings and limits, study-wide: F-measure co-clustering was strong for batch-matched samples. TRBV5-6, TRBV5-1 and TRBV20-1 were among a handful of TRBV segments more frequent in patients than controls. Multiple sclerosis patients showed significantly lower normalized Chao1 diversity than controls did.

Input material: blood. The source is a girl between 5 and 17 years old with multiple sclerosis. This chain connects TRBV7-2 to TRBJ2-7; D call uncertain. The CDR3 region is CASSFTLIPQYF. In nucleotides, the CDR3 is TGTGCCAGCAGCTTCACCCTAATACCACAGTACTTC. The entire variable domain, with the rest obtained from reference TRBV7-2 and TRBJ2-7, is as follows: GAGVSQSPSNKVTEKGKDVELRCDPISGHTALYWYRQSLGQGLEFLIYFQGNSAPDKSGLPSDRFSAERTGGSVSTLTIQRTQQEDSAVYLCASSFTLIPQYFGPGTRLTVT.